This T cell receptor beta chain was sequenced in a study of shared clonotypes between healthy human individuals. CD45RO negativity and positive selection for CCR7 defined naive CD8 cells, a population that excluded terminally differentiated effector memory CD45RA+ cells. Per the study methods: Junction-only immunoSEQ sequences carried no quality scores, so filtering differed. Sequencing used immunoSEQ multiplex PCR; TCRdb keeps in-frame clones, though not all of them. For V, J and clone size, that table is used; D and trimming come from the DNA. The sample records 550,000 to 750,000 clones, nearly 97% being singletons. There are 15 residues in the CDR3. The germline V gene has CDR1 MNHEY and CDR2 SMNVEV (reference sequence). The V gene lost 2 bases and the J gene lost 9 bases, with 19 bases spanning the gap. As regards this clone: Its specificity is unknown.

Study-level findings and limits: With several donors compared, around 5.4% of naive CD4 clonotypes were shared. Unshared clonotypes carried lower generation probabilities than those common to all four donors. What naive subsets generally showed was a larger estimated richness than memory subsets showed.

The J gene is TRBJ2-5, the V gene TRBV27; TRBD1 is a possible D gene (5 bases). Source material: naive CD8+ T cells sorted from blood. This clonotype originated in a woman in her thirties in good health. In DNA form, the CDR3 reads TGTGCCAGCAGTTTAGCAGCTGGGCCGCTAGGGGCCCAGTACTTC. It translates to CASSLAAGPLGAQYF.